What follows are 5 T cell receptor beta chains derived from one specimen sequenced in a study of shared clonotypes between healthy human individuals. This table comes from immunoSEQ multiplex PCR, and its TCRdb copy is limited to in-frame clones, with some not included. The table shows over a million clones, with 78% occurring only once. Sequencing input: memory CD4+ T cells from PBMCs. This sample's subset: CD45RA-negative fraction. The receptors stem from a man younger than 35 in good health. Some clones in this sample may be carry-over from other donors' samples.

The chain carries TRBV25-1 and TRBJ1-2, with 8 bases aligning to TRBD1. Trimming cost V 1 base and J 8 bases; bases outside gene matches: 9. The CDR3 length is 15 residues. Germline loops: CDR1 MGHDK, CDR2 SYGVNS. CDR3 residues: CASSESPPGGDGYTF. In DNA form, the CDR3 reads TGTGCCAGCAGTGAATCGCCCCCAGGGGGCGACGGCTACACCTTC.

V and J are TRBV18 and TRBJ1-5; D is possibly TRBD1 (5 bases). The CDR3 spans 14 residues. Germline loops: CDR1 KGHSH, CDR2 LQKENI. V lost 5 bases to trimming and J lost 3 bases, with 11 bases between them. The DNA of the CDR3 is TGTGCCAGCTCAGCAGACAGCAACAATCAGCCCCAGCATTTT. Amino acid sequence: CASSADSNNQPQHF.

Points on this clone: This same CDR3 is encoded by further DNA sequences in the sample. J is TRBJ1-5 and V is TRBV2; TRBD1 matches at 9 bases. CDR3 size: 15 residues. The V gene end was trimmed by 6 bases and the J gene end by 4 bases; junction bases not matched to a gene: 7. From germline, CDR1 is SNHLY and CDR2 FYNNEI. The CDR3 sequence is CASSGTGGRNQPQHF. The DNA for the CDR3 is TGTGCCAGCAGCGGAACAGGGGGCAGGAATCAGCCCCAGCATTTT.

The rearrangement joins TRBV4-1 to TRBJ2-3, with a weak D call TRBD2 (6 bases). Germline V CDR1 and CDR2: MGHRA, YSYEKL. The CDR3 length is 14 residues. Between the trimmed V and J ends, which lost 0 bases and 6 bases, there was a span of 10 bases. The CDR3 DNA sequence: TGCGCCAGCAGCCAAGAACCGGAGGGGGATACGCAGTATTTT. This gives the protein CASSQEPEGDTQYF.

This chain connects TRBV5-1 to TRBJ2-3, with 10 bases lining up with TRBD2. Germline assignment: CDR1 SGHRS and CDR2 YFSETQ. The CDR3 consists of 16 residues. With V trimmed by 4 bases and J by 0 bases, 5 bases remained unmatched. DNA of the CDR3: TGCGCCAGCAGCCCGATAGCGGGAGGAAGCACAGATACGCAGTATTTT. The encoded protein is CASSPIAGGSTDTQYF.